Listed here are 4 T cell receptor beta chains from one sample, sequenced in a study of post-analysis software for immune sequencing data. Built from TCR beta cDNA, the libraries had unique molecular identifiers in them. MiXCR, run by TCRdb on the PCR reads, gives a single entry per CDR3 protein. The sample has hundreds of thousands of distinct CDR3 sequences, 25% to 30% seen once. Whole-study findings and limits: Elevated frequency relative to controls characterized several TRBV segments in patients, TRBV5-6, TRBV5-1 and TRBV20-1 among them.

For these receptors, no antigen is known. The specimen sequenced was blood. The receptors stem from a girl between 10 and 17 years old with multiple sclerosis.

In this sample, this clonotype turned up a few times. The chain joins TRBV25-1 to TRBJ2-1; tentatively, D is TRBD1 or TRBD2 (5 bases each). The CDR3 is 14 residues long. V dropped 8 bases and J dropped 1 base, with 12 bases sitting between them. CDR1 is MGHDK, CDR2 SYGVNS, per germline. The CDR3 spells CASVLGGSYNEQFF. CDR3 nucleotides: TGTGCCAGCGTCCTTGGGGGTTCCTACAATGAGCAGTTCTTC. Together with reference TRBV25-1 and TRBJ2-1, the CDR3 gives the full variable domain: EADIYQTPRYLVIGTGKKITLECSQTMGHDKMYWYQQDPGMELHLIHYSYGVNSTEKGDLSSESTVSRIRTEHFPLTLESARPSHTSQYLCASVLGGSYNEQFFGPGTRLTVL.

The V and J genes are TRBV28 and TRBJ2-3; 8 nucleotides match TRBD2. The length of the CDR3 is 16 residues. Germline V lookup: CDR1 MDHEN, CDR2 SYDVKM. After removal of 6 bases from V and 1 base from J, the junction contained 9 bases not matched to a gene. This CDR3 reads CASRLISGTGTDTQYF. The CDR3 DNA sequence: TGTGCCAGCAGGTTAATTAGCGGGACTGGCACAGATACGCAGTATTTT. Based on the CDR3 plus reference TRBV28 and TRBJ2-3, the full variable domain is DVKVTQSSRYLVKRTGEKVFLECVQDMDHENMFWYRQDPGLGLRLIYFSYDVKMKEKGDIPEGYSVSREKKERFSLILESASTNQTSMYLCASRLISGTGTDTQYFGPGTRLTVL.

Regarding this clonotype: The junction differs from germline at one of its ends, possibly a read error. V is TRBV5-6 and J is TRBJ1-1, with D unresolved. CDR1 is SGHDT, CDR2 YYEEEE, per germline. The CDR3 is 14 residues long. CDR3 nucleotide sequence: TGTGCCAGCATCCCCCGGAGGACGAACACTGAAGTTTTCTTT. This encodes CASIPRRTNTEVFF.

The sample holds one count of this clonotype. The chain is built from TRBV27 and TRBJ1-1; D remains unclear. Germline CDR1 and CDR2: MNHEY and SMNVEV (reference sequence). The CDR3 extends over 15 amino acids. V dropped 0 bases and J dropped 0 bases, with 8 bases sitting between them. The CDR3: CASSLSRAMNTEAFF. CDR3 nucleotide sequence: TGTGCCAGCAGTTTATCCCGGGCCATGAACACTGAAGCTTTCTTT.